This T cell receptor (beta chain) derives from a study of blood T cell repertoires in COVID-19. This CDR3 has 13 residues. The germline V gene has CDR1 SQVTM and CDR2 ANQGSEA. The V end lost 4 bases, the J end lost 6 bases, and 13 bases lay between the germline ends. Using immunoSEQ multiplex PCR, the repertoire was profiled, and TCRdb retains in-frame clones only, with some absent. The sample lists more than 200,000 clones, over 80% occurring once. Enrolled through a virtual design, the participants were between 18 and 89 years of age and came from about two dozen US areas. Participants' reported clinical history set cohort assignment. Donors of Cohort 3 who recovered were those that had two negative PCRs, clearance, or symptom resolution.

Source material: PBMCs or T cells enriched from blood (not recorded which). The gene calls are TRBV29-1 and TRBJ2-1, with D possibly being TRBD2 (7 bases). The source of this sequence is a woman aged 18 to 35 who had recovered from COVID-19. CDR3 sequence: CSVAQGGGNEQFF. The CDR3 DNA follows: TGCAGCGTTGCACAGGGCGGGGGCAATGAGCAGTTCTTC.